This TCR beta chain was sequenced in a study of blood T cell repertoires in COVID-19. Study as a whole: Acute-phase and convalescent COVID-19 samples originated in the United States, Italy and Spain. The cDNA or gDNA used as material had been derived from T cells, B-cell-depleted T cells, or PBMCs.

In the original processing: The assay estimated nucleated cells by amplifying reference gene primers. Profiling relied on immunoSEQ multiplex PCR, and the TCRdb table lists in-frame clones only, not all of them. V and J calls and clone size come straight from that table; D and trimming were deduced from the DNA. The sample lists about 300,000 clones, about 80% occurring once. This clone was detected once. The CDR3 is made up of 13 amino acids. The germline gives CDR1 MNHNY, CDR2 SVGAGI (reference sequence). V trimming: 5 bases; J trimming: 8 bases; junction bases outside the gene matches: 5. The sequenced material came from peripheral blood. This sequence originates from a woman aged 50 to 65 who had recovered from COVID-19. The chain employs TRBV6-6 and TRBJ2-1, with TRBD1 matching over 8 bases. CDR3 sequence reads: CASSGQGGDEQFF. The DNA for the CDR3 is TGTGCCAGCAGTGGACAGGGTGGGGATGAGCAGTTCTTC.